This TCR beta chain was profiled in a study of T cell changes during pregnancy in multiple sclerosis. Only in-frame clones appear in the TCRdb table, and some are missing; sequencing was by immunoSEQ multiplex PCR. The sample yields fewer than 90,000 clones, 94% seen once. The CDR3 extends over 13 amino acids. Germline V gene lookup returns CDR1 MGHRA and CDR2 YSYEKL. The V end lost 5 bases, the J end lost 1 base, and 8 bases lay between the germline ends. This rearrangement joins TRBV4-1 to TRBJ1-1; possibly TRBD1 for D (5 bases). The sequences come from peripheral blood, collected after pregnancy. The TCR sequence derives from a female donor in good health, enrolled as a control in a pregnancy study. As DNA, the CDR3 is TGCGCCAGCAGCTCAGGGCCGAACACTGAAGCTTTCTTT. Translating it yields CASSSGPNTEAFF.